The rows below give T cell receptor beta chains drawn from one sample of a study of T cell repertoires in cytomegalovirus infection. MiXCR, applied by TCRdb to the reads, yields one record per CDR3 protein. The sample yields fewer than 300,000 distinct CDR3 sequences, over 20% seen once. Sequenced sample: PBMCs. The source is a human donor in good health (CMV status not recorded). Some clones in this sample may be carry-over from other donors' samples. CDR3s include the opening cysteine and the closing phenylalanine or tryptophan. A D gene is named only where the DNA matches it firmly. Not all rows give a size; the values are once, few, many and, for expanded clones, a class.

cdr3_length,d_call,v_call,j_call,clone_size,cdr3_aa,cdr3_nt
11,-,TRBV12-3/TRBV12-4,TRBJ1-4,-,CASSLREKLFF,TGTGCCAGCAGTTTACGAGAAAAACTGTTTTTT
14,TRBD2,TRBV10-3,TRBJ2-5,-,CAIRDHGGTKTQYF,TGTGCCATCAGGGACCATGGCGGGACTAAGACCCAGTACTTC
15,-,TRBV6-5,TRBJ1-3,many,CASSYSVTVGNTIYF,TGTGCCAGCAGTTACTCAGTGACAGTGGGAAACACCATATATTTT
12,-,TRBV13,TRBJ1-4,many,CASSLLGEKLFF,TGTGCCAGCAGCTTATTGGGTGAAAAACTGTTTTTT
14,-,TRBV28,TRBJ1-5,once,CASSPTRSNQPQHF,TGTGCCAGCAGCCCGACGCGTAGCAATCAGCCCCAGCATTTT
15,TRBD2,TRBV6-2/TRBV6-3,TRBJ2-1,few,CASSYETGGINEQFF,TGTGCCAGCAGTTACGAAACGGGAGGGATCAATGAGCAGTTCTTC
16,-,TRBV7-2,TRBJ2-3,-,CASSLTGQRGTDTQYF,TGTGCCAGCAGCTTAACAGGACAGCGAGGGACAGATACGCAGTATTTT
15,-,TRBV5-6,TRBJ2-7,few,CASSPGLLSSYEQYF,TGTGCCAGCAGTCCGGGACTCTTAAGCTCCTACGAGCAGTACTTC
15,TRBD1,TRBV9,TRBJ2-1,few,CASSVQGANFNEQFF,TGTGCCAGCAGCGTACAGGGGGCTAATTTTAATGAGCAGTTCTTC
14,-,TRBV20-1,TRBJ2-4,few,CSARVKGAKNIQYF,TGCAGTGCTAGAGTGAAGGGAGCCAAAAACATTCAGTACTTC
14,-,TRBV19,TRBJ1-1,few,CASSRNSQNTEAFF,TGTGCCAGTAGTAGGAATAGTCAGAACACTGAAGCTTTCTTT
15,-,TRBV6-6,TRBJ1-3,once,CASQWQGSSGNTIYF,TGTGCCAGTCAGTGGCAGGGGTCCTCTGGAAACACCATATATTTT
15,TRBD2,TRBV15,TRBJ2-7,few,CATSRDPSGLYEQYF,TGTGCCACCAGCAGAGATCCTAGCGGTCTATACGAGCAGTACTTC
14,TRBD1,TRBV27,TRBJ1-2,-,CASSPRQGMSGYTF,TGTGCCAGCAGTCCAAGACAGGGGATGAGTGGCTACACCTTC
17,-,TRBV19,TRBJ2-7,-,CASSIKLNMGTTYEQYF,TGTGCCAGTAGTATTAAGTTAAATATGGGGACAACCTACGAGCAGTACTTC
14,-,TRBV6-1,TRBJ2-7,-,CASSYSYADLEQYF,TGTGCCAGCAGTTATTCCTACGCTGATCTCGAGCAGTACTTC
13,-,TRBV7-9,TRBJ2-2,many,CASSPRGGGELFF,TGTGCCAGCAGCCCCCGAGGGGGCGGGGAGCTGTTTTTT
13,-,TRBV7-2,TRBJ2-3,many,CASSLSNGDTQYF,TGTGCCAGCAGCTTGTCAAACGGGGATACGCAGTATTTT
12,-,TRBV7-6,TRBJ2-1,many,CASSASRNEQFF,TGTGCCAGCAGCGCTAGCCGCAATGAGCAGTTCTTC
15,-,TRBV5-4,TRBJ2-1,few,CASLDGGRGGNEQFF,TGTGCCAGCCTGGACGGCGGGAGAGGGGGAAATGAGCAGTTCTTC
14,-,TRBV5-1,TRBJ2-3,few,CASSLGPIKDTQYF,TGCGCCAGCAGCTTAGGACCGATCAAGGATACGCAGTATTTT
15,-,TRBV11-2,TRBJ1-4,many,CASSVEGATNEKLFF,TGTGCCAGCAGCGTAGAGGGGGCAACTAATGAAAAACTGTTTTTT
14,-,TRBV4-1,TRBJ2-6,-,CASTPTLGANVLTF,TGCGCCAGCACTCCAACCCTCGGGGCCAACGTCCTGACTTTC
15,-,TRBV7-3,TRBJ2-1,many,CASSGVGDGYNEQFF,TGTGCCAGCAGCGGAGTGGGGGATGGATACAATGAGCAGTTCTTC
12,-,TRBV2,TRBJ2-1,-,CASSEGWGEQFF,TGTGCCAGCAGTGAGGGGTGGGGTGAGCAGTTCTTC
15,-,TRBV7-2,TRBJ2-7,many,CASSLAPRQTYEQYF,TGTGCCAGCAGCTTAGCGCCTCGACAGACCTACGAGCAGTACTTC
17,TRBD2,TRBV29-1,TRBJ2-4,few,CSVATSGGYPAKNIQYF,TGCAGCGTTGCGACTAGCGGGGGATACCCAGCCAAAAACATTCAGTACTTC
15,TRBD2,TRBV20-1,TRBJ2-2,-,CSAPRSGGNTGELFF,TGCAGTGCCCCTCGGAGCGGGGGGAACACCGGGGAGCTGTTTTTT
15,TRBD2,TRBV2,TRBJ2-1,few,CASSAGTSGYNEQFF,TGTGCCAGCAGTGCCGGGACTAGCGGTTACAATGAGCAGTTCTTC
16,-,TRBV7-8,TRBJ1-1,-,CASSSWGLGGNTEAFF,TGTGCCAGCAGCAGCTGGGGTCTGGGCGGGAACACTGAAGCTTTCTTT
17,-,TRBV6-1,TRBJ2-1,few,CASSENQWGQGYNEQFF,TGTGCCAGCAGTGAAAATCAGTGGGGCCAGGGTTACAATGAGCAGTTCTTC
14,-,TRBV10-3,TRBJ1-1,-,CAISEVLTGTEAFF,TGTGCCATCAGTGAAGTTTTAACGGGCACTGAAGCTTTCTTT
15,-,TRBV28,TRBJ1-1,-,CASCLGRSWSTEAFF,TGTGCCAGTTGCTTGGGGAGGTCTTGGAGCACTGAAGCTTTCTTT
14,-,TRBV7-2,TRBJ1-5,many,CASSFTAEHQPQHF,TGTGCCAGCAGCTTTACGGCAGAGCATCAGCCCCAGCATTTT
13,-,TRBV14,TRBJ1-5,many,CASSRGGDQPQHF,TGTGCCAGCAGCCGTGGGGGGGATCAGCCCCAGCATTTT
16,TRBD2,TRBV7-2,TRBJ2-3,-,CASSRTLAASTDTQYF,TGTGCCAGCAGCCGGACACTAGCGGCGAGCACAGATACGCAGTATTTT
16,TRBD2,TRBV11-1,TRBJ2-7,few,CASSPVRGGAGYEQYF,TGTGCCAGCAGCCCCGTTCGCGGGGGGGCGGGTTACGAGCAGTACTTC
15,-,TRBV6-5,TRBJ2-4,-,CASSPHAGAKNIQYF,TGTGCCAGCAGTCCCCATGCGGGAGCCAAAAACATTCAGTACTTC
15,-,TRBV7-9,TRBJ1-5,many,CASSLEGNSNQPQHF,TGTGCCAGCAGCTTAGAGGGCAATAGCAATCAGCCCCAGCATTTT
14,-,TRBV7-2,TRBJ1-5,many,CASSLRLSNQPQHF,TGTGCCAGCAGCTTAAGGCTTAGCAATCAGCCCCAGCATTTT
13,-,TRBV10-3,TRBJ1-2,few,CSSGPDSNYGYTF,TGTTCCAGTGGCCCCGATTCTAACTATGGCTACACCTTC
14,-,TRBV7-3,TRBJ2-2,-,CASSRSGLTGELFF,TGTGCCAGCAGCCGTTCGGGACTCACCGGGGAGCTGTTTTTT
15,TRBD2,TRBV6-2/TRBV6-3,TRBJ2-5,-,CASSSLGLALETQYF,TGTGCCAGCAGTTCTCTCGGACTAGCTTTGGAGACCCAGTACTTC
12,-,TRBV7-8,TRBJ2-5,many,CASSLRQETQYF,TGTGCCAGCAGCCTCAGACAAGAGACCCAGTACTTC
15,-,TRBV12-3/TRBV12-4,TRBJ2-5,many,CASSRLGHGQETQYF,TGTGCCAGCAGTCGTCTGGGTCATGGCCAAGAGACCCAGTACTTC